Reported below is one TCR beta chain. The V gene's germline CDR1 is SQVTM and CDR2 ANQGSEA. Trimming took 3 bases from V and 0 from J, leaving 11 bases between them. CDR3 length equals 14 residues. This entry is derived from a study of blood T cell repertoires in COVID-19. Original processing notes: Reference gene primers were amplified, and this amplification served to estimate nucleated cell counts. Repertoires were generated with immunoSEQ multiplex PCR, while TCRdb's copy carries only in-frame clones and drops some. The V and J calls and clone size were taken over from that table, and D and trimming were inferred from the DNA. Counted here are roughly 100,000 clones, 70% to 90% occurring once; the ten biggest clones make up 2% to 2.5%.

This receptor was identified in a man aged 45 to 65 with active COVID-19. The sequencing input was peripheral blood. The chain uses TRBV29-1 and TRBJ1-1, with D tentatively TRBD1 (6 bases). In DNA form, the CDR3 reads TGCAGCGTTGACGAGACAGGCGTGAACACTGAAGCTTTCTTT. Translating gives CSVDETGVNTEAFF.